The rows below give T cell receptor beta chains drawn from one sample of a study of CD8+CD57+ T cells in acquired aplastic anemia. TCRdb re-derived calls from the reads in MiXCR, one entry per CDR3 protein. The sample carries some 180,000 distinct CDR3 sequences, approximately 45% recorded once. Sequencing was done on a sample of sorted CD4+, CD8+, or CD8+CD57+ T cells (not recorded which) from PBMCs. These receptors were collected from a human donor in good health. Each CDR3 is given with its conserved first and last residue. A D gene is named only where the DNA matches it firmly. Part of the rows lack a size; the others show once, few, many or a class for expanded clones.

CDR3 protein: CASNRLVTEAFF
CDR3 DNA: TGCGCCAGCAACCGTCTGGTCACTGAAGCTTTCTTT
J gene: TRBJ1-1
D gene: .
V gene: TRBV5-1
clone size: .

CDR3 protein: CSARDRNSPLHF
CDR3 DNA: TGCAGTGCTCGGGACAGAAATTCACCCCTCCACTTT
J gene: TRBJ1-6
D gene: TRBD1
V gene: TRBV20-1
clone size: few

CDR3 protein: CATSDTSTNEKLFF
CDR3 DNA: TGTGCCACCAGTGACACCTCAACTAATGAAAAACTGTTTTTT
J gene: TRBJ1-4
D gene: .
V gene: TRBV24-1
clone size: many

CDR3 protein: CASRGLAGGLSSYNEQFF
CDR3 DNA: TGTGCCAGCAGAGGCCTAGCGGGAGGCCTAAGCTCCTACAATGAGCAGTTCTTC
J gene: TRBJ2-1
D gene: TRBD2
V gene: TRBV4-2
clone size: few

CDR3 protein: CASSEWRSYNEQFF
CDR3 DNA: TGTGCCAGCAGTGAATGGAGATCCTACAATGAGCAGTTCTTC
J gene: TRBJ2-1
D gene: .
V gene: TRBV25-1
clone size: .

CDR3 protein: CSARVRGFVYGYTF
CDR3 DNA: TGCAGTGCTAGAGTCCGGGGGTTTGTCTATGGCTACACCTTC
J gene: TRBJ1-2
D gene: .
V gene: TRBV20-1
clone size: many

CDR3 protein: CASSLDRVRNNEQFF
CDR3 DNA: TGTGCCAGCAGCCTGGACAGGGTAAGAAACAATGAGCAGTTCTTC
J gene: TRBJ2-1
D gene: TRBD1
V gene: TRBV5-4
clone size: .

CDR3 protein: CASSAGRNTGELFF
CDR3 DNA: TGTGCCAGCAGCGCGGGACGGAATACCGGGGAGCTGTTTTTT
J gene: TRBJ2-2
D gene: .
V gene: TRBV7-6
clone size: many

CDR3 protein: CASSFQGENYGYTF
CDR3 DNA: TGTGCCAGCAGCTTTCAGGGAGAGAACTATGGCTACACCTTC
J gene: TRBJ1-2
D gene: .
V gene: TRBV7-2
clone size: many

CDR3 protein: CATSREGFGAFF
CDR3 DNA: TGTGCCACCAGCAGAGAAGGGTTTGGAGCTTTCTTT
J gene: TRBJ1-1
D gene: .
V gene: TRBV15
clone size: few

CDR3 protein: CASSLGQGGVFTDTQYF
CDR3 DNA: TGTGCCAGCAGCCTGGGACAGGGGGGGGTGTTCACAGATACGCAGTATTTT
J gene: TRBJ2-3
D gene: TRBD1
V gene: TRBV5-4
clone size: many

CDR3 protein: CSARWGDGYTF
CDR3 DNA: TGCAGTGCTAGGTGGGGAGACGGCTACACCTTC
J gene: TRBJ1-2
D gene: .
V gene: TRBV20-1
clone size: .

CDR3 protein: CASSLGGGNTEAFF
CDR3 DNA: TGTGCCAGCAGCTTGGGGGGAGGGAACACTGAAGCTTTCTTT
J gene: TRBJ1-1
D gene: .
V gene: TRBV5-8
clone size: many

CDR3 protein: CASSEPGQGDTEAFF
CDR3 DNA: TGCGCCAGCAGTGAGCCGGGACAGGGTGACACTGAAGCTTTCTTT
J gene: TRBJ1-1
D gene: TRBD1
V gene: TRBV10-2
clone size: .

CDR3 protein: CASSPPGQGGGYTF
CDR3 DNA: TGTGCCAGCAGCCCGCCGGGACAGGGAGGTGGCTACACCTTC
J gene: TRBJ1-2
D gene: TRBD1
V gene: TRBV5-5
clone size: .

CDR3 protein: CASRPASTDTQYF
CDR3 DNA: TGTGCCAGCAGACCCGCATCCACAGATACGCAGTATTTT
J gene: TRBJ2-3
D gene: .
V gene: TRBV27
clone size: few

CDR3 protein: CASSRGMPLHF
CDR3 DNA: TGTGCCAGCAGCCGCGGAATGCCCCTCCACTTT
J gene: TRBJ1-6
D gene: .
V gene: TRBV2
clone size: once

CDR3 protein: CSAEEVNKNTEAFF
CDR3 DNA: TGCAGTGCTGAAGAGGTGAACAAGAACACTGAAGCTTTCTTT
J gene: TRBJ1-1
D gene: .
V gene: TRBV20-1
clone size: .

CDR3 protein: CAISESGLAGVADTQYF
CDR3 DNA: TGTGCCATCAGTGAGTCAGGACTAGCGGGAGTTGCAGATACGCAGTATTTT
J gene: TRBJ2-3
D gene: TRBD2
V gene: TRBV10-3
clone size: .

CDR3 protein: CASSYSRRVYEQYF
CDR3 DNA: TGTGCCAGCAGTTACTCGAGGCGCGTTTACGAGCAGTACTTC
J gene: TRBJ2-7
D gene: .
V gene: TRBV2
clone size: .

CDR3 protein: CSVRQGAGEQYF
CDR3 DNA: TGCAGCGTCAGACAGGGGGCAGGGGAGCAGTACTTC
J gene: TRBJ2-7
D gene: TRBD1
V gene: TRBV29-1
clone size: few

CDR3 protein: CSVDSGNTEAFF
CDR3 DNA: TGCAGCGTAGACTCAGGGAACACTGAAGCTTTCTTT
J gene: TRBJ1-1
D gene: .
V gene: TRBV29-1
clone size: .

CDR3 protein: CASSEQGEAQPQHF
CDR3 DNA: TGTGCCAGCAGTGAACAGGGGGAAGCTCAGCCCCAGCATTTT
J gene: TRBJ1-5
D gene: TRBD1
V gene: TRBV2
clone size: .

CDR3 protein: CASSLARVNEQYF
CDR3 DNA: TGTGCCAGCAGCTTGGCCAGGGTCAACGAGCAGTACTTC
J gene: TRBJ2-7
D gene: .
V gene: TRBV11-2
clone size: .

CDR3 protein: CASRDGSTYEQYF
CDR3 DNA: TGTGCCAGCAGAGACGGGTCAACCTACGAGCAGTACTTC
J gene: TRBJ2-7
D gene: .
V gene: TRBV6-1
clone size: .

CDR3 protein: CASSDSATGELFF
CDR3 DNA: TGTGCCAGCAGTGACTCAGCCACCGGGGAGCTGTTTTTT
J gene: TRBJ2-2
D gene: .
V gene: TRBV6-4
clone size: .